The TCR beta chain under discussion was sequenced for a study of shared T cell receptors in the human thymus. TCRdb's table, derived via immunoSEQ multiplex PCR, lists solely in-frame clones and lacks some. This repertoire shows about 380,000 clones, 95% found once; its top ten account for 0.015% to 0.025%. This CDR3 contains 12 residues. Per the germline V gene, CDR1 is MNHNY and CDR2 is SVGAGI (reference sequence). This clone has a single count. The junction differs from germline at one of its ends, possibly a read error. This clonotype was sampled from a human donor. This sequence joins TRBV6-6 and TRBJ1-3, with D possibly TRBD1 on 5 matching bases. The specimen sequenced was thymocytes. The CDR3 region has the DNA TGCGGGCGGGACGGCTCTGGAAACACCATATATTTT. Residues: CGRDGSGNTIYF.